This section outlines one T cell receptor (beta chain) sequence together with its context. What it binds is unknown. The same CDR3 also results from other DNA sequences found in this sample. Treatment of the sample: oral pan-JAK inhibitor, 5-10 mg twice daily. Germline V gives CDR1 SGHTA, CDR2 FQGNSA. This CDR3 comprises 13 residues. Trimming removed 3 bases from V and 0 bases from J, with 4 bases in between. The data originate from a study of CD8+ T cells in alopecia areata. Whole-study findings and limits: Persistence during tofacitinib was seen for many expanded lesional clones in scalp and blood.

Reverse transcribed after extraction, RNA yielded cDNA as the sequencing template. The assay was immunoSEQ multiplex PCR, and TCRdb's table has in-frame clones only and misses some. Of more than 200,000 clones listed, more than 60% are singletons. This chain connects TRBV7-2 to TRBJ2-3; no clear D gene. The clonotype originates from a human donor with alopecia areata. The specimen comprised CD4+ T cells sorted from blood, sampled at week 44, from a patient treated with tofacitinib. The CDR3 region has the DNA TGTGCCAGCAGCTTTCCTAGCACAGATACGCAGTATTTT. It codes for CASSFPSTDTQYF.